Given below is one T cell receptor beta chain in context. The antigen is unknown. V lost 1 base and J 0 bases, leaving 7 bases between the germline ends. Germline V gives CDR1 LNHDA, CDR2 SQIVND (reference sequence). The CDR3 extends over 15 amino acids. These data come from a study of cytomegalovirus exposure and HLA in healthy donors. Study-level points and caveats: A later analysis revealed that TCR association rates differed between HLA loci, peaking at DRB1 and bottoming out at HLA-C. According to the study, roughly 160 TCR beta chains were cytomegalovirus-associated. Analyses of presence and absence presupposed an approximately uniform sequencing depth across donors.

PCR amplification relied on 60 Vbeta primers (plus 13 Jbeta primers). Produced via immunoSEQ multiplex PCR; TCRdb's table is partial and in-frame only. The sample holds 150,000 to 200,000 clones, approximately 85% seen once. This sequence was found in a woman between 45 and 60 years old in good health and CMV-seronegative. The specimen sequenced was PBMCs. The chain couples TRBV19 to TRBJ1-3; D gene ambiguous. CDR3 region: CASSIGKSSGNTIYF. The CDR3 bases are TGTGCCAGTAGTATAGGCAAGAGCTCTGGAAACACCATATATTTT.